This T cell receptor beta chain was sequenced in a study of PD-L1 blockade in urothelial cancer (TCRdb year 2017). Some background on the complete study: All patients started therapy around 2014 and received atezolizumab 1,200 mg intravenously every 3 weeks. TCR sequencing covered pretreatment tumor samples and matched, serially collected peripheral blood taken before and after atezolizumab treatment. Fewer than ten patients achieved durable clinical benefit and approximately 20 did not. Blood samples were analyzed 3 weeks after the start of treatment (second dose) and 6 weeks after the start of treatment. About 90% of the roughly 30 patients were males with bladder-origin urothelial cancer, and about 60% of the 29 reported a prior smoking history. An ECOG performance status of 0 or 1 was recorded for the patients, and 0 to 3 prior chemotherapy regimens had been received by the patients. Progression-free survival longer than 6 months counted as durable clinical benefit, and TCR features were additionally tested against both progression-free and overall survival. An exploratory multi-omic analysis was conducted of the somatic, immune and clinical correlates of response to PD-L1 blockade with atezolizumab in urothelial cancer. Over 28 patients had pretreatment blood TCR-seq, about 25 had at least one posttreatment blood collection, and about 25 had tumor TCR-seq. In the same patients, pretreatment tumors underwent whole exome sequencing and RNA sequencing in addition to TCR sequencing. Blood samples yielded a median of around 130,000 T cells and around 83,000 unique TCRs, with median clonality roughly 0.085. General findings and caveats noted by the study authors: At 3 weeks after the start of treatment, tumor-associated TCR clones in peripheral blood had expanded more in patients with durable benefit (n ≈ 20, p = 0.022). Because of the small sample size (n ≈ 27) and the many exploratory analyses performed, the results are intended to be regarded as hypothesis-generating. Improved progression-free and overall survival was associated with having pretreatment peripheral blood TCR clonality below the median.

The cohort comprised roughly 30 patients with locally advanced or metastatic urothelial carcinoma treated at Memorial Sloan Kettering on a trial protocol. Peripheral blood mononuclear cells were collected pretreatment and during treatment, with between 1 and 8 total time points per patient. The Qiagen DNeasy Blood extraction kit was used to purify genomic DNA from total PBMCs and tumor samples. Collected pretreatment and during treatment, PBMCs were isolated and stored as previously described. The CDR3 runs 15 residues from the cysteine to the phenylalanine. Of the read, only the CDR3 DNA is kept; its 45 bases are in frame from base 1. CDR1 SNHLY and CDR2 FYNNEI were looked up in the germline V gene. Trimming at the junction amounts to 6 bases on V and 4 bases on J, and the germline ends lie 16 bases apart. Synthetic TCR analog templates were spiked into each PCR to estimate absolute template abundance from read counts. The immunoSEQ assay was used to amplify TCRbeta CDR3 regions from genomic DNA with bias-controlled V and J gene primers. Sequencing of rearranged TCRbeta segments was performed at approximately 20X coverage. The original pipeline was this. Sequencing errors were corrected by clustering and CDR3s were annotated against IMGT to assign V, D and J genes. Downstream analyses used only productive TCRbeta rearrangements, leaving out any out-of-frame or stop-codon sequences. To compute clonality, Shannon entropy was normalized by the log of the number of unique productive sequences and then subtracted from one. Fisher's exact test with Benjamini-Hochberg correction, using a cutoff of adjusted p below 0.01, was how clones that differed between time points or between blood and tumor were identified. In TCRdb, the immuneACCESS table is reduced to in-frame sequences with V and J assigned. These tables do not hold every clone; where another copy was compared, an unresolved V gene accounts for under half, and the others remain unexplained. V, J and clone size are those of that table, while D and trimming were read from the DNA. This sample gives some 84,000 clones in total; about 81% of them show up just once. Together, the top ten hold 9% to 9.5% of the sample.

On this clone: It has no known antigen specificity. Base qualities are not provided; no much larger clone lies one nucleotide away.

Material: PBMCs, obtained around atezolizumab (anti-PD-L1) treatment. The clonotype comes from a man between 65 and 85 years old with urothelial cancer. The sequence is built from TRBV2 and TRBJ1-5; a tentative D call is TRBD1 (6 bases match). The sequenced DNA is TGTGCCAGCAGCAGGACACGGGGGGCGAATCAGCCCCAGCATTTT. It is translated as CASSRTRGANQPQHF.